The sample holds many counts of the clone carrying this TCR beta chain. The entry originates in a study of metastatic and nonmetastatic thyroid tumors. About the study: From malignant and benign thyroid patients, repertoires in blood and in tumor or nodule tissue were compared.

The germline V gene has CDR1 SGDLS and CDR2 YYNGEE. The J segment lost 3 bases and the V segment lost 1 base, leaving 7 bases of the junction unmatched. The CDR3 runs 16 residues. MiXCR re-clonotyped the PCR reads for TCRdb. The sample has about 60,000 clones, around 15% seen once. Treatment of any kind had been given to no patient before thyroid surgery. The sequencing sample was made of blood. The chain has TRBV9 and TRBJ1-5; 7 nucleotides agree with TRBD1. This receptor was obtained from a male donor with papillary thyroid cancer or a benign thyroid nodule (not recorded which). Some clones in this sample may be carry-over from other donors' samples. The CDR3 DNA sequence: TGTGCCAGCAGCGTAAATCCGGGACAGAACAATCAGCCCCAGCATTTT. Residues: CASSVNPGQNNQPQHF. Full variable domain (outside the CDR3, taken from reference TRBV9 and TRBJ1-5): DSGVTQTPKHLITATGQRVTLRCSPRSGDLSVYWYQQSLDQGLQFLIQYYNGEERAKGNILERFSAQQFPDLHSELNLSSLELGDSALYFCASSVNPGQNNQPQHFGDGTRLSIL.